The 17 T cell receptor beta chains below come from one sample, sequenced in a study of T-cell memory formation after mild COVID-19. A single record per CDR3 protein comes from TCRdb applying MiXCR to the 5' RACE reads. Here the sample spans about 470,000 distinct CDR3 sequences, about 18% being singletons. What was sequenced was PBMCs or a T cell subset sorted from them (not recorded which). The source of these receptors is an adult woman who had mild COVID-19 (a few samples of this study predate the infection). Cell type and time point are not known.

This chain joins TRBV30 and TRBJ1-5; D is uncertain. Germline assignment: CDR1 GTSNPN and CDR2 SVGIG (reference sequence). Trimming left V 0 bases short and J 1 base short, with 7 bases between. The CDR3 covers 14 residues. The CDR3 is CAWSVGRSNQPQHF. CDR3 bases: TGTGCCTGGAGTGTGGGCCGAAGCAATCAGCCCCAGCATTTT.

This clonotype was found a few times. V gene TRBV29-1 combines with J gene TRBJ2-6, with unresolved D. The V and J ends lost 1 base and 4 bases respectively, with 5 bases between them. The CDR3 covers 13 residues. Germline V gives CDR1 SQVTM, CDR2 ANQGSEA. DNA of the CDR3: TGCAGCGTTGAAGGGCCCGGGGCCAACGTCCTGACTTTC. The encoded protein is CSVEGPGANVLTF.

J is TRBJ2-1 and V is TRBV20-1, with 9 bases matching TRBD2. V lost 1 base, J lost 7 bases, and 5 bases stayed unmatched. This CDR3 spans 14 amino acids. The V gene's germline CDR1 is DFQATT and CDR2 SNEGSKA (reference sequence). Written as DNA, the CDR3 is TGCAGTGCTAGAGGTTCTAGCGGGAATAATGAGCAGTTCTTC. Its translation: CSARGSSGNNEQFF.

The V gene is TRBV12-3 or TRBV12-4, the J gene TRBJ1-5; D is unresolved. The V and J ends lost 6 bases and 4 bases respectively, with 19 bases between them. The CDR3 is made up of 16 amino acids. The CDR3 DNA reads TGTGCCAGCAGCCATCAACGGCCAAGGGTGAATCAGCCCCAGCATTTT. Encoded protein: CASSHQRPRVNQPQHF.

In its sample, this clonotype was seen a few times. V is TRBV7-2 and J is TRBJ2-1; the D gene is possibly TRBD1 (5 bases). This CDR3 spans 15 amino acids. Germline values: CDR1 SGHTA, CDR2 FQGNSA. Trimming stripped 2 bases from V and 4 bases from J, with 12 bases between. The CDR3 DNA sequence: TGTGCCAGCAGCTTAAACAGGCCTGTGTACAATGAGCAGTTCTTC. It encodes CASSLNRPVYNEQFF.

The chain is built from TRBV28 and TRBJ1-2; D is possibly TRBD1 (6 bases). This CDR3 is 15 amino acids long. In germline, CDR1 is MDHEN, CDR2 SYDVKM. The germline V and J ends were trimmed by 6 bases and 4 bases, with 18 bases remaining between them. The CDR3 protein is CASRTTGIAGYGYTF. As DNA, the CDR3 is TGTGCCAGCAGAACCACAGGGATCGCAGGCTATGGCTACACCTTC.

CDR3 amino acids: CASRSGQGARKETQYF. The CDR3 nucleotides are TGTGCCAGCAGATCCGGACAGGGGGCGCGGAAAGAGACCCAGTACTTC. The chain carries TRBV12-3 or TRBV12-4 and TRBJ2-5; 11 bases are shared with TRBD1. V was pared by 6 bases and J by 3 bases, with 9 bases of the junction left unmatched. The CDR3 runs to 16 residues.

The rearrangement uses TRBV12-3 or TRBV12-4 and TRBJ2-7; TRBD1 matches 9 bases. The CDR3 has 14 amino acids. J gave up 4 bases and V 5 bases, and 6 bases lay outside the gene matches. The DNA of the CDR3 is TGTGCCAGCAGTCCGGACAGGGGTGGTTACGAGCAGTACTTC. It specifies CASSPDRGGYEQYF.

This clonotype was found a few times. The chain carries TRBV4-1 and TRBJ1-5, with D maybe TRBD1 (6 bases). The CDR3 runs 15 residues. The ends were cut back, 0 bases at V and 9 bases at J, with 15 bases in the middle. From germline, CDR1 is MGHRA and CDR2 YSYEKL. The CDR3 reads CASSQEPGAEGPQHF. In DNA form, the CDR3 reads TGCGCCAGCAGCCAAGAGCCAGGGGCCGAGGGGCCCCAGCATTTT.

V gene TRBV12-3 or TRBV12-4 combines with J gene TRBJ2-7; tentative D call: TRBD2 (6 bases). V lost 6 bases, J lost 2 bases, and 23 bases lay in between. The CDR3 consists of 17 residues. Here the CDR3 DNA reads TGTGCCAGCAGCACGTCCGACATGGAGGGTCCAGCCTACGAGCAGTACTTC. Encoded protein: CASSTSDMEGPAYEQYF.

CDR3 nucleotides: TGTGCCAGCAGTTCGGACAGCGTTTACACTGAAGCTTTCTTT. Protein sequence: CASSSDSVYTEAFF. This rearrangement joins TRBV2 to TRBJ1-1; maybe TRBD1 (6 bases). The V and J ends lost 5 bases and 3 bases respectively, with 13 bases between them. Germline V CDR1 and CDR2: SNHLY, FYNNEI. The CDR3 sequence is 14 residues long.

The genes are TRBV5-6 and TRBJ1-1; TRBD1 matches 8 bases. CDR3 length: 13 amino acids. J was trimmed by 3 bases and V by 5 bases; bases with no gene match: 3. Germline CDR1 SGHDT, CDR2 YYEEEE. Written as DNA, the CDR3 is TGTGCCAGCAGGAGGACAGGGCACACTGAAGCTTTCTTT. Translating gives CASRRTGHTEAFF.

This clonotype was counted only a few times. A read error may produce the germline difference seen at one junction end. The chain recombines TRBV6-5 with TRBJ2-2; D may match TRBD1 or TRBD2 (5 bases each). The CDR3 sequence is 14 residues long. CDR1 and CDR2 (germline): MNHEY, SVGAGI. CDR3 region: CASSPNGQGTGELF. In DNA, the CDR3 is TGTGCCAGCAGTCCTAACGGCCAGGGAACCGGGGAGCTGTTT.

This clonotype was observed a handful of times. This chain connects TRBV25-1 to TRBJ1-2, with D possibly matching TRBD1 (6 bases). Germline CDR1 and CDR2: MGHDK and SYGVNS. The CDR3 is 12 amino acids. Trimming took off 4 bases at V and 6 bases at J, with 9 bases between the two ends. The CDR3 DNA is TGTGCCAGCAGTGTGGGACACCATGGCTACACCTTC. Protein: CASSVGHHGYTF.

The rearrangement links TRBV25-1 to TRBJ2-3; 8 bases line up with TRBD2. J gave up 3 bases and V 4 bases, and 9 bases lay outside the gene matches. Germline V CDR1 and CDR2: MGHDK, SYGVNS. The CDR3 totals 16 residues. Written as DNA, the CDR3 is TGTGCCAGCAGTGGAGATCACTCGGGGGGGACAGATACGCAGTATTTT. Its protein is CASSGDHSGGTDTQYF.

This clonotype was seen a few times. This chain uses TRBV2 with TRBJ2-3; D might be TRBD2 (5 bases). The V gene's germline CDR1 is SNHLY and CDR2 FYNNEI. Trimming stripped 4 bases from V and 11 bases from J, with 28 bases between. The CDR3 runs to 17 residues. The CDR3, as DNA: TGTGCCAGCAGTGGGACTCCCGCAGCGCTACGCATATCAGGGCAGTATTTT. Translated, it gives CASSGTPAALRISGQYF.

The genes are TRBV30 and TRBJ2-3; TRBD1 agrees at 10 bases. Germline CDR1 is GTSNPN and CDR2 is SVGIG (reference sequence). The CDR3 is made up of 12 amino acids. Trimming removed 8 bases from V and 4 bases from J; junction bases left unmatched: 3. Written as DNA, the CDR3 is TGTGCCAGGACAGGGGGGCCAGATACGCAGTATTTT. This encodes CARTGGPDTQYF.